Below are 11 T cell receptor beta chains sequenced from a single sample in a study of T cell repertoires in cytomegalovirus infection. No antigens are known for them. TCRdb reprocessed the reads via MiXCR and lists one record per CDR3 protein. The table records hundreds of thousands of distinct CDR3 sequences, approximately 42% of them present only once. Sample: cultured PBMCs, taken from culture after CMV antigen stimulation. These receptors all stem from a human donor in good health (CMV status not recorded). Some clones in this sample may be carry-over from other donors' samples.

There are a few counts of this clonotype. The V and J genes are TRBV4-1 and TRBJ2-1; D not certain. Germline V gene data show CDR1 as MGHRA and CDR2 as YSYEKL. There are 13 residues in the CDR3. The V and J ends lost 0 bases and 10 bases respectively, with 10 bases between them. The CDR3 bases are TGCGCCAGCAGCCAAGAAGCGCCGGCCGAGCAGTTCTTC. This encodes CASSQEAPAEQFF.

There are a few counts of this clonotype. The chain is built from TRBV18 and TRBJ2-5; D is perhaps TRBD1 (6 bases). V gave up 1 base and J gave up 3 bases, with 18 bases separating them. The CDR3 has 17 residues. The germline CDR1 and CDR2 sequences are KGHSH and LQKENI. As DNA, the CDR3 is TGTGCCAGCTCACCACTCCCCCCCGCAGGGGCGGAAGAGACCCAGTACTTC. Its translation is CASSPLPPAGAEETQYF.

The CDR3 nucleotides read TGTGCCAGCAGCTTCCCGGGACTAGCGGAGGCGGAGACCCAGTACTTC. Translated, it gives CASSFPGLAEAETQYF. The rearrangement uses TRBV6-6 and TRBJ2-5, with 11 bases lining up with TRBD2. The CDR3 is made up of 16 amino acids. V trimming: 6 bases; J trimming: 5 bases; junction bases outside the gene matches: 11. In germline, CDR1 is MNHNY, CDR2 SVGAGI (reference sequence).

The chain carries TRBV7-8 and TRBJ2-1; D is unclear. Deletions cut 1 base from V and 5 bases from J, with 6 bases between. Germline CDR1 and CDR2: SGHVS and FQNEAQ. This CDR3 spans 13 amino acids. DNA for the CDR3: TGTGCCAGCAGCTTAGTCTATGACAATGAGCAGTTCTTC. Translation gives CASSLVYDNEQFF.

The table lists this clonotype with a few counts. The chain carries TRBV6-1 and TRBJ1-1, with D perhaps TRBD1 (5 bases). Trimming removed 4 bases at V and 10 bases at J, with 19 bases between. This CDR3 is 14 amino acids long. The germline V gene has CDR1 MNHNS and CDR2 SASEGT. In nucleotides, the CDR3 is TGTGCCAGCAGTGGGGAACTGGGGCCGTATGCAGCTTTCTTT. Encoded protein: CASSGELGPYAAFF.

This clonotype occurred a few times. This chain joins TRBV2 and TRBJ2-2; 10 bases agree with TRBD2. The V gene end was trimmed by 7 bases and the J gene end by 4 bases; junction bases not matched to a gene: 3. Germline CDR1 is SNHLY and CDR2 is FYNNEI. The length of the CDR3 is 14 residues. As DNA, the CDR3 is TGTGCCAGCAAAGCGGGGGGGCCCACCGGGGAGCTGTTTTTT. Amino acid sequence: CASKAGGPTGELFF.

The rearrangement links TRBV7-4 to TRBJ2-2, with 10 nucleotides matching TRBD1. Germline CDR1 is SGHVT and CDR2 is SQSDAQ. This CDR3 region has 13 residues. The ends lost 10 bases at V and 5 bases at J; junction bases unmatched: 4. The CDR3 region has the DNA TGTGCCATTCGGACAGGGGGGACCGGGGAGCTGTTTTTT. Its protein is CAIRTGGTGELFF.

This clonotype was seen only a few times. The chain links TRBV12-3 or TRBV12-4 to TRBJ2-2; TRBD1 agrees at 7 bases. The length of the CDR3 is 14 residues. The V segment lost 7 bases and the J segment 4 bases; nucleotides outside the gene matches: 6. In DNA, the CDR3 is TGTGCCAGCACCGGGACAGAAGGCACCGGGGAGCTGTTTTTT. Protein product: CASTGTEGTGELFF.

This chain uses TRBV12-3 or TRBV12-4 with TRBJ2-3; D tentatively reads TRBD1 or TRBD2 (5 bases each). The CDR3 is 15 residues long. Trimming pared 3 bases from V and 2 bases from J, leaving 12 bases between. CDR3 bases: TGTGCCAGCAGTTTCTCCGGGACGTTCACAGATACGCAGTATTTT. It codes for CASSFSGTFTDTQYF.

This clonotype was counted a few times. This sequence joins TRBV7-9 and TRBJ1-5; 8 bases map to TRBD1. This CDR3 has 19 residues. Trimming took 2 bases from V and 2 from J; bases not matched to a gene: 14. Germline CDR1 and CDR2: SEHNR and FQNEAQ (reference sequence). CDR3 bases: TGTGCCAGCAGCTTAAGGGAGGACAGGGTAGTGATTTGCAATCAGCCCCAGCATTTT. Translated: CASSLREDRVVICNQPQHF.

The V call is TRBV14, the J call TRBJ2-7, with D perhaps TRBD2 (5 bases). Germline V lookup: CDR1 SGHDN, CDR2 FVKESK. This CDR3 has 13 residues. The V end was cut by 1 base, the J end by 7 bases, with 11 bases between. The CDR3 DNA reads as TGTGCCAGCAGCCAAGTTGCGCGGGTTGAGCAGTACTTC. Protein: CASSQVARVEQYF.